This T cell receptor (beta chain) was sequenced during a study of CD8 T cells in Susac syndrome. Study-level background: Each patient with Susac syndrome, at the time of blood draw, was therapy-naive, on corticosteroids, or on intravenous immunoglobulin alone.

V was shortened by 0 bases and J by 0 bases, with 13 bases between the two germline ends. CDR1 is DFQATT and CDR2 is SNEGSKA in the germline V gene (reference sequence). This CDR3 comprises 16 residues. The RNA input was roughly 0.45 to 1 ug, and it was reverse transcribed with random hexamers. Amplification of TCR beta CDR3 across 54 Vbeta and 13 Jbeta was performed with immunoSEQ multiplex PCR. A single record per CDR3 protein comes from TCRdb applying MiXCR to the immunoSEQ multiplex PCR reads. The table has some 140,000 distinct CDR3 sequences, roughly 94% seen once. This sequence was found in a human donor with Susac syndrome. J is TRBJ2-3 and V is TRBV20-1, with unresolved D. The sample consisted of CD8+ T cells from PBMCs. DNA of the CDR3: TGCAGTGCTAGAGATCTCCAGGCGGCAAGCACAGATACGCAGTATTTT. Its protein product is CSARDLQAASTDTQYF.